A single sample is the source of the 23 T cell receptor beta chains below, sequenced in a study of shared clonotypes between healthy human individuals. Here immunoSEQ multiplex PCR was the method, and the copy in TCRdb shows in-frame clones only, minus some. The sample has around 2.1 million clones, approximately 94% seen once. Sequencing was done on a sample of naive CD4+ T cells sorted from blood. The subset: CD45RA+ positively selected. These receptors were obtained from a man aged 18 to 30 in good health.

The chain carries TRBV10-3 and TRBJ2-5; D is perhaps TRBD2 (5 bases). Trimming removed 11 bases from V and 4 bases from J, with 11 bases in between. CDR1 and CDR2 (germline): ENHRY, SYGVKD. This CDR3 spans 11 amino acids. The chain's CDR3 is CASGGGETQYF. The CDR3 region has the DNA TGTGCCTCCGGAGGCGGAGAGACCCAGTACTTC.

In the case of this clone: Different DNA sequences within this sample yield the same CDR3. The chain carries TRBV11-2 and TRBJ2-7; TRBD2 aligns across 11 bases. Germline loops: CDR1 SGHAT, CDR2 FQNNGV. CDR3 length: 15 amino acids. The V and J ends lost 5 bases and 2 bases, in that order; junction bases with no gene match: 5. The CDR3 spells CASSPIAGGTYEQYF. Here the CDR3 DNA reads TGTGCCAGCAGCCCGATAGCGGGGGGGACCTACGAGCAGTACTTC.

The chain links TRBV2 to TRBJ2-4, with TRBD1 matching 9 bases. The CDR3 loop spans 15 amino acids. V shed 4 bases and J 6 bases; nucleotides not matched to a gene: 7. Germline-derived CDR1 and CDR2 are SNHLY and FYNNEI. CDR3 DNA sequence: TGTGCCAGCAGTGGACAGGGGGAACGTGGAAACATTCAGTACTTC. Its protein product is CASSGQGERGNIQYF.

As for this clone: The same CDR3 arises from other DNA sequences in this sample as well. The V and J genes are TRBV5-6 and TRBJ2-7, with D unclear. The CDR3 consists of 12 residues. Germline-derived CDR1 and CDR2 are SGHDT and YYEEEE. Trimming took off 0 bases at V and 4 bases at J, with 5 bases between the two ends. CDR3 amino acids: CASSLAEYEQYF. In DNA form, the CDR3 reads TGTGCCAGCAGCTTGGCAGAGTACGAGCAGTACTTC. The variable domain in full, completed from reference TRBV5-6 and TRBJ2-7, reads DAGVTQSPTHLIKTRGQQVTLRCSPKSGHDTVSWYQQALGQGPQFIFQYYEEEERQRGNFPDRFSGHQFPNYSSELNVNALLLGDSALYLCASSLAEYEQYFGPGTRLTVT.

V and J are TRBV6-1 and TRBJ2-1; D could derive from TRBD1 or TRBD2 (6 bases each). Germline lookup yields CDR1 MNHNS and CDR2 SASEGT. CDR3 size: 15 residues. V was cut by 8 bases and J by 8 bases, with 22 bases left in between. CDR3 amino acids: CASAGAELGGHEQFF. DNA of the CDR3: TGTGCCAGCGCAGGGGCGGAGCTGGGAGGCCATGAGCAGTTCTTC.

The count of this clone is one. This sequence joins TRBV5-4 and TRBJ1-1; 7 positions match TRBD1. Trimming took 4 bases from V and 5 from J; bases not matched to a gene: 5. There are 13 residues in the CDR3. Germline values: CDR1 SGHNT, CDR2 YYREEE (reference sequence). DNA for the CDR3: TGTGCCAGCAGCGACGACAGGGAGACTGAAGCTTTCTTT. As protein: CASSDDRETEAFF.

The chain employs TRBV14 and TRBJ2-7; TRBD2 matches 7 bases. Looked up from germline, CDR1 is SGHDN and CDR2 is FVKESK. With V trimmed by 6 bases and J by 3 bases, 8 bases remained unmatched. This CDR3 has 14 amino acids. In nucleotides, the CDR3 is TGTGCCAGCAGTCACGTGCGGGAGTTCTACGAGCAGTACTTC. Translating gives CASSHVREFYEQYF.

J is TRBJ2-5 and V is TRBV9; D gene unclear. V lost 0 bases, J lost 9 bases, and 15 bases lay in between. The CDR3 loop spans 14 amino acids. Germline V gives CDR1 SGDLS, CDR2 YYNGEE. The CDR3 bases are TGTGCCAGCAGCGTAGGTCCCAGGAGTGGGGCCCAGTACTTC. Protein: CASSVGPRSGAQYF. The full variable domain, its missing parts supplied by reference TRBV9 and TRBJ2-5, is DSGVTQTPKHLITATGQRVTLRCSPRSGDLSVYWYQQSLDQGLQFLIQYYNGEERAKGNILERFSAQQFPDLHSELNLSSLELGDSALYFCASSVGPRSGAQYFGPGTRLLVL.

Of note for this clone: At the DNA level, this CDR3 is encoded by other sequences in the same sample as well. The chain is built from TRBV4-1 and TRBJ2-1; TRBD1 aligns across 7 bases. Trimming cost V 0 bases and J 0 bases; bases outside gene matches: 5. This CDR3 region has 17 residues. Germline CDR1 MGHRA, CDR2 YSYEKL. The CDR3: CASSQDQAGGSYNEQFF. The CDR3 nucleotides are TGCGCCAGCAGCCAAGATCAGGCAGGGGGCTCCTACAATGAGCAGTTCTTC.

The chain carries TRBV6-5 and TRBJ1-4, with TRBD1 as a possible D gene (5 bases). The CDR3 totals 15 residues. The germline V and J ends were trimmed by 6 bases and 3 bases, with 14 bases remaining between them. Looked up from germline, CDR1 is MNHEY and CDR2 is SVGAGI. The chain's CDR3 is CASRLRGGANEKLFF. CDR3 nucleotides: TGTGCCAGCAGACTACGGGGGGGGGCTAATGAAAAACTGTTTTTT.

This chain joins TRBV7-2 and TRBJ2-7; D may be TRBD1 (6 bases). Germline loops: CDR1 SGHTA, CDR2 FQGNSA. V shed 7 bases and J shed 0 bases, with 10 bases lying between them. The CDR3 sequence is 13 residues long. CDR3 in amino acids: CASIRTDSYEQYF. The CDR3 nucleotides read TGTGCCAGCATCCGGACAGACTCCTACGAGCAGTACTTC.

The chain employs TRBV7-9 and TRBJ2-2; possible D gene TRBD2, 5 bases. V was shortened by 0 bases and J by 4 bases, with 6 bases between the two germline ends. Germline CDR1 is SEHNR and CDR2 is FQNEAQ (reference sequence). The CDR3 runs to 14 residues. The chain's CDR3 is CASSLAGVTGELFF. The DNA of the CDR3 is TGTGCCAGCAGCTTAGCGGGAGTCACCGGGGAGCTGTTTTTT.

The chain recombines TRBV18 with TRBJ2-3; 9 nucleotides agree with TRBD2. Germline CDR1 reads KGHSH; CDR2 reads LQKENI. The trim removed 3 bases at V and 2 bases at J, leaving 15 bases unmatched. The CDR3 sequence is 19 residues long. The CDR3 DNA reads TGTGCCAGCTCACCTCCCTACCGTTTAGCGGGGGACGACACAGATACGCAGTATTTT. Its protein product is CASSPPYRLAGDDTDTQYF.

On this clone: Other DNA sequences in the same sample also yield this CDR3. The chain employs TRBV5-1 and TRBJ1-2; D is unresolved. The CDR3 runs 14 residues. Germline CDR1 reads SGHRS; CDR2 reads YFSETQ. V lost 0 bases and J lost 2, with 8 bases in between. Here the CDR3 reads CASSLDAGNYGYTF. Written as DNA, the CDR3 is TGCGCCAGCAGCTTGGACGCGGGGAACTATGGCTACACCTTC.

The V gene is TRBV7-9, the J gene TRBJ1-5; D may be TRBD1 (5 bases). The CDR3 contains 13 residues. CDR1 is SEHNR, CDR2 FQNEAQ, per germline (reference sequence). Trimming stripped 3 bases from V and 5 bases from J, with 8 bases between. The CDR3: CASSFGADQPQHF. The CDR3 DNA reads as TGTGCCAGCAGCTTTGGGGCAGATCAGCCCCAGCATTTT.

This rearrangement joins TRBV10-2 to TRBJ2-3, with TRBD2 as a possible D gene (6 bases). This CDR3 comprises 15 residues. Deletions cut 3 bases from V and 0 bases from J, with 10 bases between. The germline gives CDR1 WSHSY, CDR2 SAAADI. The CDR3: CASSDARGSTDTQYF. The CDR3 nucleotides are TGCGCCAGCAGTGATGCCCGGGGGAGCACAGATACGCAGTATTTT.

The CDR3 sequence: CASSPRDLRTGSTGELFF. For the CDR3, the DNA is TGTGCCAGCAGCCCGCGGGACCTCCGGACAGGGAGCACCGGGGAGCTGTTTTTT. The chain employs TRBV7-6 and TRBJ2-2, with TRBD1 identical over 8 bases. V lost 5 bases to trimming and J lost 4 bases; unmatched junction nucleotides: 15. Per germline, CDR1 SGHVS and CDR2 FNYEAQ. The CDR3 is made up of 18 amino acids. Full variable domain (missing parts from reference TRBV7-6 and TRBJ2-2): GAGVSQSPRYKVTKRGQDVALRCDPISGHVSLYWYRQALGQGPEFLTYFNYEAQQDKSGLPNDRFSAERPEGSISTLTIQRTEQRDSAMYRCASSPRDLRTGSTGELFFGEGSRLTVL.

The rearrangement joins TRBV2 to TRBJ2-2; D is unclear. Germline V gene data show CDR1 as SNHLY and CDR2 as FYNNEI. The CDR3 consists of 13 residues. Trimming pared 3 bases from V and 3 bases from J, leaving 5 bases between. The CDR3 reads CASSDGYTGELFF. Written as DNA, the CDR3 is TGTGCCAGCAGTGATGGCTACACCGGGGAGCTGTTTTTT.

This CDR3 is CASSEDLNTEAFF. CDR3 DNA sequence: TGCGCCAGCAGTGAGGATTTGAACACTGAAGCTTTCTTT. The genes are TRBV10-1 and TRBJ1-1; D is unclear. The V gene lost 2 bases and the J gene lost 0 bases, with 4 bases spanning the gap. Germline lookup yields CDR1 WNHNN and CDR2 SYGVQD (reference sequence). This CDR3 is built from 13 residues.

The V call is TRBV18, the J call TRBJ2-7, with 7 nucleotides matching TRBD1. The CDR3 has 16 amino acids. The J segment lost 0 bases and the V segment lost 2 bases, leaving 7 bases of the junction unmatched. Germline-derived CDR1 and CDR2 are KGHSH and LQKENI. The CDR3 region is CASSPTTGDASYEQYF. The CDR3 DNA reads TGTGCCAGCTCACCAACAACAGGGGACGCCTCCTACGAGCAGTACTTC.

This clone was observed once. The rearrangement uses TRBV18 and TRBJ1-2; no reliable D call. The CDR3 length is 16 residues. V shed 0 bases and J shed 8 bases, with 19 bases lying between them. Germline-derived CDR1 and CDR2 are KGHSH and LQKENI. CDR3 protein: CASSPPVFTDSPGYTF. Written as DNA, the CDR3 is TGTGCCAGCTCACCACCGGTATTCACGGACTCCCCGGGCTACACCTTC.

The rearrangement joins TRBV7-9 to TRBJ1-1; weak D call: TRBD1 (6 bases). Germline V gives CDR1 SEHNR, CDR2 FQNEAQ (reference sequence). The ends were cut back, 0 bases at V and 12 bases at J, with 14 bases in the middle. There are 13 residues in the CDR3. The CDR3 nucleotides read TGTGCCAGCAGCTTAGCTGGGGACAAAATGCCTTTCTTT. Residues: CASSLAGDKMPFF.

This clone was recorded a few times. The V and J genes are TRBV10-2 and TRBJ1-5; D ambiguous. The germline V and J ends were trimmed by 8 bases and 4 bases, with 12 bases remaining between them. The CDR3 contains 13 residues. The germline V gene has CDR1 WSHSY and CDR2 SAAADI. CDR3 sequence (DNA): TGCGCCAGCGGGCTCCAGACAAATCAGCCCCAGCATTTT. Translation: CASGLQTNQPQHF.